This T cell receptor (beta chain) comes out of a study of T cell repertoires in cytomegalovirus infection. Study information: Well-studied HLA-B-restricted CMV epitopes were used in the study alongside recently identified HLA-C-restricted ones. Both CMV infection and a matching HLA type were indicated by public TCR beta signatures. General study findings and limits: Within the response measured ex vivo, HLA-C-restricted CMV-specific TCR beta clonotypes were dominant.

Germline V CDR1 and CDR2: DFQATT, SNEGSKA (reference sequence). V lost 3 bases and J lost 7; bases outside the gene matches: 5. The CDR3 consists of 14 residues. TCRdb re-called the reads through MiXCR, storing one row per CDR3 protein. The top ten clones hold 48% of a sample with about 570,000 distinct CDR3 sequences, 40% of them seen once. Regarding this clonotype: Its antigen is undetermined.

The chain couples TRBV20-1 to TRBJ1-4, with 10 bases aligning to TRBD1. The sample was cultured PBMCs, taken from culture after CMV antigen stimulation. This sequence was found in a human donor in good health (CMV status not recorded). Some clones in this sample may be carry-over from other donors' samples. The CDR3: CSASPRDRGEKLFF. CDR3 nucleotide sequence: TGCAGTGCTAGCCCTCGGGACAGGGGTGAAAAACTGTTTTTT.